Each of the 9 T cell receptor beta chains below was sequenced from the same sample in a study of Ad26.COV2.S vaccination and SARS-CoV-2 variants. Measured with immunoSEQ multiplex PCR; TCRdb has only the in-frame clones, and not every one. The profile shows hundreds of thousands of clones, roughly nine tenths of them singletons. As for treatment: some 19 received Ad26.COV2.S at low or high dose, single or two shots; a few received placebo; per-sample allocation not given. Sampling was done on day 63 after the first vaccine or placebo injection. Source: peripheral blood, taken in a trial of Ad26.COV2.S vaccine versus placebo. Receptor source: a person between 18 and 60 years old who received the Ad26.COV2.S COVID-19 vaccine or a placebo.

This chain links TRBV2 with TRBJ2-6, with 7 bases that match TRBD2. Trimming cost V 6 bases and J 0 bases; bases outside gene matches: 11. The CDR3 covers 18 residues. Germline CDR1 is SNHLY and CDR2 is FYNNEI. CDR3 sequence reads: CASRGLLGRGSGANVLTF. The CDR3 nucleotides read TGTGCCAGCAGGGGACTTTTGGGGAGGGGCTCTGGGGCCAACGTCCTGACTTTC.

Only a few counts were recorded for this clone. V is TRBV19 and J is TRBJ1-5; tentatively, D is TRBD1 (5 bases). Per the germline V gene, CDR1 is LNHDA and CDR2 is SQIVND (reference sequence). V shed 3 bases and J shed 7 bases, with 10 bases lying between them. This CDR3 is 13 amino acids long. Written as DNA, the CDR3 is TGTGCCAGTAGTATCCAATGGGGGCAGCCCCAGCATTTT. This gives the protein CASSIQWGQPQHF.

The chain links TRBV24-1 to TRBJ2-5; 9 bases are a match to TRBD1. This CDR3 has 12 residues. CDR1 is KGHDR and CDR2 is SFDVKD in the germline V gene. Losses at the gene ends were 10 bases for V and 4 bases for J; bases not matched to a gene: 3. This CDR3 reads CATRQGGETQYF. CDR3 nucleotides: TGTGCCACAAGACAGGGGGGAGAGACCCAGTACTTC.

The genes are TRBV11-2 and TRBJ1-1; no clear D. The CDR3 extends over 10 amino acids. Germline CDR1 reads SGHAT; CDR2 reads FQNNGV. V lost 8 bases, J lost 4 bases, and 5 bases lay in between. The CDR3 DNA reads as TGTGCCAGCGGGAGCACTGAAGCTTTCTTT. It encodes CASGSTEAFF.

This rearrangement joins TRBV6-5 to TRBJ2-7; a possible D gene is TRBD2 (6 bases). The CDR3 is 13 amino acids. With 7 bases removed from V and 0 bases from J, the gap between germline ends came to 10 bases. Germline CDR1 is MNHEY and CDR2 is SVGAGI. DNA for the CDR3: TGTGCCAGCACAGCGGGTCCCTCCTACGAGCAGTACTTC. Translating it yields CASTAGPSYEQYF.

The V and J genes are TRBV7-8 and TRBJ1-1; TRBD1 might be the D (6 bases). Germline CDR1 and CDR2: SGHVS and FQNEAQ. V dropped 5 bases and J dropped 6 bases, with 13 bases sitting between them. The CDR3 has 13 residues. The DNA of the CDR3 is TGTGCCAGCAGCAGCCCGGACAGCTCTGAAGCTTTCTTT. Translation gives CASSSPDSSEAFF. The full variable domain, with the rest looked up from reference TRBV7-8 and TRBJ1-1, is GAGVSQSPRYKVAKRGQDVALRCDPISGHVSLFWYQQALGQGPEFLTYFQNEAQLDKSGLPSDRFFAERPEGSVSTLKIQRTQQEDSAVYLCASSSPDSSEAFFGQGTRLTVV.

The chain couples TRBV11-2 to TRBJ1-1; the D is unclear. From germline, CDR1 is SGHAT and CDR2 FQNNGV. The CDR3 extends over 13 amino acids. V dropped 5 bases and J dropped 3 bases, with 10 bases sitting between them. The CDR3 protein is CASSPGRDTEAFF. The DNA for the CDR3 is TGTGCCAGCAGCCCTGGACGGGACACTGAAGCTTTCTTT.

The chain employs TRBV2 and TRBJ1-5; D is ambiguous. Per the germline V gene, CDR1 is SNHLY and CDR2 is FYNNEI. The CDR3 is made up of 16 amino acids. The V end lost 2 bases, the J end lost 2 bases, and 13 bases lay between the germline ends. The CDR3 region has the DNA TGTGCCAGCAGTGAAAGTGGATTTGATGGCAATCAGCCCCAGCATTTT. Translation: CASSESGFDGNQPQHF. The full variable domain, with the rest looked up from reference TRBV2 and TRBJ1-5, is EPEVTQTPSHQVTQMGQEVILRCVPISNHLYFYWYRQILGQKVEFLVSFYNNEISEKSEIFDDQFSVERPDGSNFTLKIRSTKLEDSAMYFCASSESGFDGNQPQHFGDGTRLSIL.

J is TRBJ2-3 and V is TRBV3-1 (or the pseudogene TRBV3-2), with a weak D call TRBD1 (7 bases). Trimming pared 8 bases from V and 7 bases from J, leaving 10 bases between. Germline-derived CDR1 and CDR2 are LGHDT and YNNKEL (reference sequence). This CDR3 has 11 amino acids. CDR3 coding DNA: TGTGCCAGCGGAGGGGGCAATACGCAGTATTTT. Protein product: CASGGGNTQYF.